This TCR beta chain was found in a study of cytomegalovirus exposure and HLA in healthy donors (TCRdb year 2017). General notes on the study: According to an earlier analysis of 550 to 700 of the donors, about 179 million T cells yielded 100 million or so unique TCR beta sequences and about 300 Gb of sequence data. An early release that covered more than 550 HLA-typed donors contained about 290 gigabases of sequencing data and about 84 million unique TCR sequences. Of the roughly 410 genotyped donors, less than 90% were placed in the genetic ancestry cluster associated with self-reported Caucasian donors. The aim of the study was to test whether cataloging public T cell receptors could identify signatures of past pathogen exposure. The study used immunosequencing to profile the T cell repertoires of several hundred subjects and linked those repertoires to cytomegalovirus serostatus. A separate validation cohort of roughly 130 different subjects was used in addition to the roughly 720-subject first cohort. To predict cytomegalovirus infection status, the study brought together high-throughput TCR immunosequencing, statistical association of individual TCRs with disease status, and machine learning. A later analysis re-analyzed previously published TCR beta repertoires from 660 or so donors and added high-resolution HLA genotyping to study TCR occurrence patterns. In the later analysis, no new phenotypic data were used to find candidate immune exposures; instead, reliance was placed on TCR beta sequences and their occurrence across donors. To decide whether each TCR beta V gene segment behaved as functional or pseudogenic, an earlier analysis of some 580 of the donors relied on high-throughput TCR beta sequencing. Donor age, sex, ethnicity and CMV serostatus were collected together with the repertoire data. A later genetic analysis used genome-wide SNP genotypes for 398 of the 666 donors, treating that subset as a discovery cohort. All discovery cohort repertoires had been generated using a single sequencing platform. Class I and class II HLA loci were covered by the typing at four-digit resolution. The number of donors typed differed by locus, with roughly 620-630 for A, B, C, DRB1 and DQB1, around 520 for DQA1, 600 to 610 for DPA1, and some 440 for DPB1. Roughly 5 DR-DQ haplotypes were handled as single units for association and clustering, since linkage in the cohort was strong. Across about 370 genotyped donors of the cohort, an average of about 240,000 unique TCR beta nucleotide sequences per donor were sequenced, and roughly 17% of those sequences were non-productive.

The investigation overall reported the following: Several of the top co-occurrence clusters appeared to be linked to parvovirus B19, influenza, CMV and Epstein-Barr virus, according to a later analysis. Because some donors lacked HLA typing at each locus, the association tests relied only on the typed subset. Immune exposure information for the cohort was limited to CMV serostatus. Because the 87-base-pair reads could not distinguish some IMGT-functional V segments, including TRBV6-2 and TRBV6-3, those segments were excluded. A further reported finding was that TCR beta sequences accurately predicted the HLA-A and HLA-B alleles for most subjects in the first cohort. A few of the identified cytomegalovirus-associated TCR beta chains were confirmed in vitro to be specific for cytomegalovirus antigens. Cytomegalovirus status was reported to be diagnosed by the classifier with high specificity and sensitivity in both the original and validation cohorts. According to a later analysis, TCR association rates differed among HLA loci, with DRB1 alleles showing the most associated TCRs and HLA-C alleles showing the fewest. Roughly uniform sequencing depth across donors was assumed in presence/absence analyses, although this assumption may not hold. According to a later analysis, most CMV-associated TCR beta chains appeared to be HLA-restricted, and the HLA associations seemed to be driven largely by CMV exposure. Correlated functional status among segregating V segments might reflect linkage disequilibrium, but an unknown experimental factor could not be ruled out. Specific HLA alleles were associated with 15,000 to 20,000 TCR beta sequences at a false discovery rate of 0.05 in a later analysis. A total of some 180 TCR beta chains were listed by the study as associated with cytomegalovirus. The cohort was sequenced for TCR beta chains only, and without alpha or paired-chain data the features that could be detected were limited. Over 15 rarely observed V segments, including chromosome 9 orphons, were excluded from the earlier analysis of about 610 of the donors because counts were too low. The sequencing pipeline was judged likely to have produced a cluster of highly shared sequence variants as a technical artifact. It was suggested by the authors that the approach could potentially be generalized to other disease states and immunological phenotypes. In a later analysis, HLA-associated TCR beta chains were found to be more clonally expanded and to have lower generation probabilities than equally common non-associated chains. Across donors, most TCR sequences were observed very rarely, whereas some public TCRs were present in many individuals. In an earlier analysis of roughly 560 of the donors, most TCR beta V segments were observed in productive rearrangements about 87% or about 30% of the time, broadly matching IMGT annotations. Strong co-occurrence of HLA alleles, especially DR and DQ, made assigning TCR associations to individual alleles difficult. V-gene and J-gene trimming of TCR beta chains was associated with a missense DCLRE1C variant in a later genetic analysis, and the association was replicated in an independent cohort. In a later genetic analysis, fewer N-insertions in productive TCRs were reported among donors in an Asian-associated ancestry cluster than the approximately 630-donor mean.

Trimming at the junction amounts to 4 bases on V and 6 bases on J, and the germline ends lie 9 bases apart. The CDR3 starts with the cysteine, ends with the phenylalanine, and has 12 residues. Only the CDR3 DNA is retained, 36 bases long and in frame from the first base. The germline V gene sets CDR1 to MGHDK and CDR2 to SYGVNS. In this sample, this clone turned up once. Its cognate antigen has yet to be identified. No qualities accompany the bases; no much larger clone lies one base away. The cohort comprised approximately 700 healthy bone marrow donors. At the time of sampling, all cohort members were nominally healthy, though unrecorded immune exposures were likely present. The donor was CMV seropositive and belonged to the group of 250 to 300 seropositive cohort members. A peripheral blood sample was collected from each donor, and TCR beta sequencing was performed on peripheral blood mononuclear cells. Genomic DNA extraction from the blood cell samples was performed with the Qiagen DNeasy Blood Extraction Kit.

Libraries were prepared through the immunoSEQ multiplex PCR assay. A mixture of 60 forward primers for TCR Vbeta segments and 13 reverse primers for TCR Jbeta segments was used in the multiplex PCR. Amplification of the CDR3 region of rearranged TCR beta genes was performed with a multiplex PCR assay on genomic DNA. Amplified TCR beta libraries were sequenced as 87-base-pair reads on the Illumina HiSeq System. The source study handled its data this way. Across the 600 to 700 repertoires, a later analysis counted some 80 million unique TCR beta chains, some 11 million of which were shared by at least two donors. To remove PCR and sequencing errors, raw reads were error-corrected and collapsed into unique sequences using a nearest-neighbor algorithm that merged closely related sequences. Alignment of CDR3 sequences to IMGT reference sequences was used to assign V, D and J gene segments. For a sequence to be retained, at least a six-nucleotide match to both a V gene segment and a J gene segment was required. Rearrangements were called productive when the CDR3 lacked stop codons and stayed in frame with V and J; all others were non-productive. Following IMGT convention, CDR3 was defined as the stretch from the second conserved V-encoded cysteine to the conserved J-encoded phenylalanine. The earlier analysis of about 530 of the donors excluded any sequence lacking an unambiguous match to a single V gene segment. An earlier analysis of over 450 of the donors classified V segments as functional when productive rearrangements were above 56.7% and as segregating when the standard deviation between donors was above 5%. A statistical classification framework was built for diagnosing cytomegalovirus status from the catalog of TCR beta chain sequences. In a later analysis, TCR nucleotide sequences were compared against IMGT/GENE-DB human TR gene sequences so that V and J genes could be assigned. In a later analysis, CDR3 sequences and most-parsimonious VDJ recombination scenarios were assigned using the TCRdist pipeline. A later analysis defined each TCR beta chain by its CDR3 amino acid sequence plus V-gene family, and excluded reads lacking a unique V-gene family. In a later analysis, 550 to 650 highly shared, low-generation-probability nucleotide sequences were removed to address suspected cross-contamination and a sequencing artifact. A later analysis calculated a clonal expansion index for each public chain from normalized within-repertoire ranks of inferred template counts. Generation probabilities in a later analysis came from a VDJ recombination model fitted to out-of-frame rearrangements, and those results were checked against IGoR. In a later analysis, TCR-TCR, TCR-HLA and TCR-CMV co-occurrence was scored with hypergeometric tests, and a repertoire-size bias correction was applied to TCR pairs. A later analysis estimated false discovery rates by permuting HLA or CMV assignments 20 times. A later analysis grouped co-occurring TCRs with DBSCAN, adding TCRdist sequence similarity when clustering within HLA-allele-positive subsets. Repertoires with fewer than 30,000 or more than 120,000 public chains, plus five repertoires with anomalous nucleotide sharing, were excluded from co-occurrence clustering. TCRdb provides this immuneACCESS table in a form limited to in-frame rearrangements. Some clones are lacking; in checked studies, under half of them reflect an unresolved V gene, and why the rest are absent is not known. V and J calls and clone size are given by that table; D and trimming were obtained from the DNA. This sample is represented by approximately 92,000 clones; around 86% of them were singletons. Of the sample, around 4.2% is held by the ten largest clones.

This TCR came from a woman in her 70s in good health and CMV-seropositive. The rearranged segments are TRBV25-1 and TRBJ1-2, and TRBD1 may be the D gene, going by 6 matching bases. Sequencing was performed on PBMCs. The DNA reads as follows: TGTGCCAGCAGTGCGGGGGGCAATGGCTACACCTTC. It specifies CASSAGGNGYTF.